A single sample is the source of the 2 T cell receptor beta chains below, sequenced in a study of regulatory T cells in long-lasting Graves disease. The time point was: persistent/refractory GD, antithyroid drugs over 5 years with positive TRAb. Isolated PBMC RNA provided the starting material for the TCR library. Construction of TCR beta libraries relied on iRepertoire HTBI primers and on Arm-PCR targeting CDR3 regions. A single record per CDR3 protein comes from TCRdb applying MiXCR to the multiplex PCR reads. The sample has 450,000 or so distinct CDR3 sequences; about a fifth are singletons. Sequencing used peripheral blood mononuclear cells (PBMCs), obtained when the disease was refractory, from a patient treated with antithyroid drugs. The receptors here all came from a female donor with Graves disease.

In this sample, this clonotype turned up a few times. The gene calls are TRBV3-1 and TRBJ1-6, with no clear D. Germline CDR1 reads LGHDT; CDR2 reads YNNKEL (reference sequence). CDR3 size: 15 residues. Trimming left V 7 bases short and J 3 bases short, with 13 bases between. The CDR3 sequence is CASTSSRYYNSPLHF. The CDR3 DNA reads TGTGCCAGCACATCCTCCCGCTACTATAATTCACCCCTCCACTTT.

This clonotype showed up just a few times. Written as DNA, the CDR3 is TGCAGTGCTAGACAGAATTGGACCCCCGGAAGCGGCTACACCTTC. Its protein product is CSARQNWTPGSGYTF. The chain employs TRBV20-1 and TRBJ1-2, with D unresolved. Germline loops: CDR1 DFQATT, CDR2 SNEGSKA (reference sequence). The CDR3 spans 15 residues. The ends were cut back, 2 bases at V and 8 bases at J, with 21 bases in the middle.